These 17 T cell receptor beta chains share one sample of origin, sequenced in a study of blood T cell repertoires in COVID-19. Libraries were prepared by immunoSEQ multiplex PCR; TCRdb keeps only in-frame clonotypes and omits some of them. The top ten hold more than 3.5% of the sample, which has around 260,000 clones, 75% to 90% seen once. The sample was PBMCs or T cells enriched from blood (not recorded which). Source of these receptors: a woman aged 25 to 39 who had recovered from COVID-19.

This clone was detected only once. The genes are TRBV5-4 and TRBJ2-1; 8 bases are shared with TRBD2. CDR1 is SGHNT and CDR2 is YYREEE in the germline V gene (reference sequence). J gave up 8 bases and V 4 bases, and 5 bases lay outside the gene matches. The CDR3 sequence is 13 residues long. The CDR3 nucleotides read TGTGCCAGCAGCCTCGGGAGGGCCGATGAGCAGTTCTTC. This gives the protein CASSLGRADEQFF.

The rearrangement uses TRBV7-9 and TRBJ1-1; D is ambiguous. Trimming removed 2 bases from V and 9 bases from J, with 13 bases in between. Germline V gene lookup returns CDR1 SEHNR and CDR2 FQNEAQ (reference sequence). CDR3 size: 13 residues. In DNA form, the CDR3 reads TGTGCCAGCAGCTTATTTCCCAGGCAGCAAGCTTTCTTT. Its translation is CASSLFPRQQAFF.

The chain is built from TRBV7-2 and TRBJ2-5, with TRBD1 matching 7 bases. Germline loops: CDR1 SGHTA, CDR2 FQGNSA. CDR3 length: 15 residues. With 5 bases clipped from V and 0 bases from J, the junction kept 6 bases outside the gene matches. The CDR3 nucleotides read TGTGCCAGCAGCCTGGGACAGACGTACCAAGAGACCCAGTACTTC. Translating it yields CASSLGQTYQETQYF.

The rearrangement uses TRBV4-1 and TRBJ2-1; D may be TRBD2 (7 bases). Between the trimmed V and J ends, which lost 1 base and 2 bases, there was a span of 12 bases. The CDR3 spans 16 residues. The germline gives CDR1 MGHRA, CDR2 YSYEKL. In DNA, the CDR3 is TGCGCCAGCAGCCAAGCTTCGGGGGGCGCCTACAATGAGCAGTTCTTC. Its protein is CASSQASGGAYNEQFF.

CDR3 residues: CASSPLRGPAETQYF. The CDR3 nucleotides are TGTGCCAGCTCACCACTCAGGGGGCCGGCTGAGACCCAGTACTTC. The V call is TRBV18, the J call TRBJ2-5; 8 nucleotides line up with TRBD1. The trim removed 1 base at V and 5 bases at J, leaving 6 bases unmatched. The CDR3 is 15 residues long. Germline lookup yields CDR1 KGHSH and CDR2 LQKENI. Combining the CDR3 with reference TRBV18 and TRBJ2-5 gives the whole variable domain NAGVMQNPRHLVRRRGQEARLRCSPMKGHSHVYWYRQLPEEGLKFMVYLQKENIIDESGMPKERFSAEFPKEGPSILRIQQVVRGDSAAYFCASSPLRGPAETQYFGPGTRLLVL.

This chain joins TRBV5-1 and TRBJ1-4; perhaps TRBD1 as D (5 bases). The CDR3 consists of 16 residues. V shed 2 bases and J shed 2 bases, with 13 bases lying between them. Germline CDR1 SGHRS, CDR2 YFSETQ. Here the CDR3 reads CASSLNAGSTNEKLFF. The DNA for the CDR3 is TGCGCCAGCAGCTTAAATGCAGGGTCCACTAATGAAAAACTGTTTTTT.

This chain uses TRBV15 with TRBJ2-7, with TRBD1 matching 12 bases. The CDR3 is made up of 16 amino acids. With V trimmed by 1 base and J by 2 bases, 3 bases remained unmatched. Germline V gene sequence: CDR1 LNHNV, CDR2 YYDKDF (reference sequence). The CDR3 DNA reads as TGTGCCACCAGCAGAGGCCGGGACAGGGGGCCCTACGAGCAGTACTTC. It yields the protein CATSRGRDRGPYEQYF.

The rearrangement links TRBV25-1 to TRBJ2-1; tentatively, D is TRBD2 (5 bases). Germline-derived CDR1 and CDR2 are MGHDK and SYGVNS. The V gene lost 5 bases and the J gene lost 2 bases, with 10 bases spanning the gap. This CDR3 contains 14 residues. The CDR3 DNA reads TGTGCCAGCAGTTATACGGGGACCTACAATGAGCAGTTCTTC. Its protein is CASSYTGTYNEQFF.

The rearrangement uses TRBV25-1 and TRBJ2-1; D gene unclear. The CDR3 runs 16 residues. V shed 5 bases and J shed 0 bases, with 14 bases lying between them. Germline values: CDR1 MGHDK, CDR2 SYGVNS. DNA of the CDR3: TGTGCCAGCAGTTTCCGCGGAGATAGCTCCTACAATGAGCAGTTCTTC. Translated: CASSFRGDSSYNEQFF. The variable domain in full, with the rest retrieved from reference TRBV25-1 and TRBJ2-1, is EADIYQTPRYLVIGTGKKITLECSQTMGHDKMYWYQQDPGMELHLIHYSYGVNSTEKGDLSSESTVSRIRTEHFPLTLESARPSHTSQYLCASSFRGDSSYNEQFFGPGTRLTVL.

This chain links TRBV6-6 with TRBJ1-1, with a tentative D call TRBD1 (6 bases). V was trimmed by 2 bases and J by 5 bases, leaving 9 bases between them. The germline CDR1 and CDR2 sequences are MNHNY and SVGAGI (reference sequence). The CDR3 runs 13 residues. The CDR3: CASSYQGTTEAFF. The CDR3 DNA sequence: TGTGCCAGCAGTTACCAGGGGACAACTGAAGCTTTCTTT.

This clone came up once. This sequence joins TRBV27 and TRBJ2-2; 8 bases agree with TRBD1. Germline V lookup: CDR1 MNHEY, CDR2 SMNVEV (reference sequence). Unmatched junction bases numbered 13, after V lost 6 bases and J lost 1 base. The length of the CDR3 is 18 residues. The CDR3 region has the DNA TGTGCCAGCAGCCGGCATCCGGGACAGGTGATGAACACCGGGGAGCTGTTTTTT. Translation gives CASSRHPGQVMNTGELFF.

This sequence joins TRBV6-5 and TRBJ1-1; D gene uncertain. This CDR3 has 11 amino acids. From germline, CDR1 is MNHEY and CDR2 SVGAGI. The V gene lost 7 bases and the J gene lost 11 bases, with 14 bases spanning the gap. CDR3 protein: CASTQWPRAFF. CDR3 coding DNA: TGTGCCAGCACCCAATGGCCGAGGGCTTTCTTT.

The chain links TRBV15 to TRBJ1-2, with 10 nucleotides matching TRBD1. This CDR3 contains 16 residues. J lost 2 bases, V lost 1 base, and 4 bases had no gene match. Germline V lookup: CDR1 LNHNV, CDR2 YYDKDF (reference sequence). The CDR3 sequence: CATSRGTGGANYGYTF. The CDR3 DNA sequence: TGTGCCACCAGCAGAGGGACAGGGGGGGCCAACTATGGCTACACCTTC.

The rearrangement joins TRBV19 to TRBJ1-2; tentative D call: TRBD1 (6 bases). Germline CDR1 reads LNHDA; CDR2 reads SQIVND (reference sequence). This CDR3 has 14 residues. The germline V and J ends were trimmed by 5 bases and 1 base, with 11 bases remaining between them. CDR3 DNA sequence: TGTGCCAGTAGTCCCCAGGGACATAACTATGGCTACACCTTC. It is translated as CASSPQGHNYGYTF.

This clone was seen just once. The genes are TRBV7-9 and TRBJ2-7; weak D call: TRBD2 (6 bases). The V gene's germline CDR1 is SEHNR and CDR2 FQNEAQ (reference sequence). Trimming left V 4 bases short and J 2 bases short, with 18 bases between. The CDR3 is 16 residues long. This chain's CDR3 is CASSSPPEGGTYEQYF. CDR3 in DNA: TGTGCCAGCAGCTCCCCCCCGGAGGGCGGAACCTACGAGCAGTACTTC.

V gene TRBV9 combines with J gene TRBJ1-6; 7 bases are a match to TRBD1. The CDR3 is 14 amino acids. V lost 0 bases, J lost 8 bases, and 2 bases stayed unmatched. CDR1 is SGDLS, CDR2 YYNGEE, per germline. CDR3 DNA sequence: TGTGCCAGCAGCGTAGATGGACAGGATTCACCCCTCCACTTT. Translating it yields CASSVDGQDSPLHF.

J is TRBJ2-1 and V is TRBV2, with D unclear. Trimming stripped 7 bases from V and 2 bases from J, with 9 bases between. The CDR3 consists of 13 residues. CDR1 SNHLY and CDR2 FYNNEI come from the germline V gene. The DNA of the CDR3 is TGTGCCAGCATTAGTAGAACCTACAATGAGCAGTTCTTC. It is translated as CASISRTYNEQFF.